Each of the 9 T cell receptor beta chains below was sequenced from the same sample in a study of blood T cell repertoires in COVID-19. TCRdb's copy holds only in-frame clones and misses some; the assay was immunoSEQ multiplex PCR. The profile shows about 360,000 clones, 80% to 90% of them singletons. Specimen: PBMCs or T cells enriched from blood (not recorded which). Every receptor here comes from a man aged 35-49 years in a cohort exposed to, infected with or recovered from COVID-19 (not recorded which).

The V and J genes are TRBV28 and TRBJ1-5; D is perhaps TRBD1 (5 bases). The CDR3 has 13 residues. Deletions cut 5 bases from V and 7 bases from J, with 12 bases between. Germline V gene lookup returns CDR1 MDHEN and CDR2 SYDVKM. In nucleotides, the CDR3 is TGTGCCAGCAGTCCCCGGGGGGTCCAGCCCCAGCATTTT. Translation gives CASSPRGVQPQHF.

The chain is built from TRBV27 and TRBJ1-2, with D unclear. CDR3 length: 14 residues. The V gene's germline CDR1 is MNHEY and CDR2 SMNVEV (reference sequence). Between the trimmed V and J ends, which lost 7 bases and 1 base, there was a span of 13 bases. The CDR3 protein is CASMSIGLNYGYTF. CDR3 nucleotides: TGTGCCAGCATGAGCATTGGTCTTAACTATGGCTACACCTTC.

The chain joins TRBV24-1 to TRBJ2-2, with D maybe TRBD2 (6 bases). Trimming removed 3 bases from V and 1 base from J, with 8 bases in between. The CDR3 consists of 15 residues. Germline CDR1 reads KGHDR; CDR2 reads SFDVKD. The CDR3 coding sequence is TGTGCCACCAGTGATGCCGGGAGGAACACCGGGGAGCTGTTTTTT. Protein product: CATSDAGRNTGELFF.

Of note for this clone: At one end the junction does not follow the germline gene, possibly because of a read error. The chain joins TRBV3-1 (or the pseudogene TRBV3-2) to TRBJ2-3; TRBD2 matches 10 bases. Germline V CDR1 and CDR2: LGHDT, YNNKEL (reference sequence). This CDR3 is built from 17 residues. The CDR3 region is CASTQRLAGGPSGTQYF. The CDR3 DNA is TGTGCCAGCACCCAACGGTTAGCGGGAGGACCGTCGGGTACGCAGTATTTT.

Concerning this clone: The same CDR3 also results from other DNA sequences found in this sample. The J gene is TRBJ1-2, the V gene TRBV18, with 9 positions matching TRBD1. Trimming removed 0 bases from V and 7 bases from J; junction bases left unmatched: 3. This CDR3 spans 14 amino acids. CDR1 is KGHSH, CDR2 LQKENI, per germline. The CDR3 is CASSPPGTGTGYTF. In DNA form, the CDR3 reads TGTGCCAGCTCACCACCCGGGACAGGGACTGGCTACACCTTC.

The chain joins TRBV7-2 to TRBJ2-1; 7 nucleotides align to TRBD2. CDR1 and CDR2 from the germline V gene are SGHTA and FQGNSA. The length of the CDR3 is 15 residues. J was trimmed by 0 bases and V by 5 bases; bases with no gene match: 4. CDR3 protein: CASSTAGSSYNEQFF. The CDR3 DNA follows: TGTGCCAGCAGCACAGCGGGGAGCTCCTACAATGAGCAGTTCTTC.

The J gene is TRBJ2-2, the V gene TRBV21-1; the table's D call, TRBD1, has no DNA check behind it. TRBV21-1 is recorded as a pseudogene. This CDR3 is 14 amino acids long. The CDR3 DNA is TGTGCCAGCAGCGATACCAGAAACACCGGGGAGCTGTTTTTT. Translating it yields CASSDTRNTGELFF.

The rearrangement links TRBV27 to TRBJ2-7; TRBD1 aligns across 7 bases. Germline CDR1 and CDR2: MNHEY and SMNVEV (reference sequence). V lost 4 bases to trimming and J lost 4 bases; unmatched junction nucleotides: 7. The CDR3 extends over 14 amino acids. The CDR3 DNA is TGTGCCAGCAGTTCCGACAGGGTGGCATACGAGCAGTACTTC. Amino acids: CASSSDRVAYEQYF.

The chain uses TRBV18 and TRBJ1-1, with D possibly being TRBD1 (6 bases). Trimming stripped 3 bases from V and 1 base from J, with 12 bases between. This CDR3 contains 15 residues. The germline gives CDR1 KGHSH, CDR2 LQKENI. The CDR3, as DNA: TGTGCCAGCTCACCCGAGGGACACCAGAACACTGAAGCTTTCTTT. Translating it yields CASSPEGHQNTEAFF.